This T cell receptor beta chain is drawn from a study of blood T cell repertoires in COVID-19 (TCRdb year 2020). With respect to the entire study: Collaborator samples came from the United States, Italy and Spain and covered acute and convalescent phases of COVID-19. Subjects who had been exposed to COVID-19, were actively infected with it, or had recovered from it provided the deeply sampled blood TCRbeta repertoires that made up the dataset. A de-identified subject ID, COVID-19 status, age in years and sex were almost always included in the sample metadata. The repertoires were released in a freely available public database meant as a resource for research on the immune response to SARS-CoV-2. The samples were drawn from the first 160 participants of the ongoing ImmuneRACE study and from under 1,500 subjects provided by 6 global collaborators. Where available, HLA class I and class II types were obtained from metadata supplied by the sample provider rather than from assay-based typing. The material from the prospective study consisted of cDNA or gDNA derived from T cells, B-cell-depleted T cells, or PBMCs. What the work shows at the level of the full study, not this receptor alone: The quantity of clinical and demographic metadata differed by source and by participant and was supplied without curation.

TCRbeta CDR3 regions were amplified from genomic DNA by means of the immunoSEQ Assay, a bias-controlled multiplex PCR. In the paper's pipeline: Nucleated cell counts per sample were estimated from amplification of reference gene primers within the assay. To quantify the absolute abundance of each unique TCRbeta CDR3 rearrangement, sequence reads were collapsed and filtered. Productive Simpson clonality was computed per sample as the square root of Simpson's diversity index over productive rearrangements. TCRdb stores this immuneACCESS table with in-frame sequences only. Part of the clones is absent; in the studies checked, under half of the shortfall reflects unresolved V genes, and no reason is known for the rest. V, J and clone size are taken as reported in that table, and D and trimming were inferred from the DNA itself. Across this sample there are about 60,000 clones, with around 90% seen only once. The leading ten clones occupy roughly 3.5% of the sample.

Concerning this clone itself: Its antigen target is currently unknown. Per-nucleotide qualities are absent, and no much larger clonotype sits a single base away.

From cysteine to phenylalanine, the CDR3 is 16 amino acids long. The kept DNA is CDR3 alone, 48 bases in frame from the first base. Reading the germline V gene gives CDR1 ENHRY and CDR2 SYGVKD. Compared with germline, V lacks 6 bases and J lacks 5 bases; bases without a gene match: 8. Each collaborating institution followed its own protocols to collect whole blood in K2EDTA tubes. Collaborator samples were shipped for TCRbeta analysis as frozen whole blood, isolated PBMCs, or DNA extracted from either sample type. Material: peripheral blood. The clonotype originates from a man in his fifties or sixties with active COVID-19. This chain joins TRBV10-3 to TRBJ2-1, with 12 bases aligning to TRBD2. The DNA sequence follows: TGTGCCATCAGGGCTAGCGGGGGGGCCACGAACAATGAGCAGTTCTTC. Its protein product is CAIRASGGATNNEQFF.